This TCR beta chain derives from a study of T cell responses to AZD1222 COVID-19 vaccine. Germline V lookup: CDR1 ENHRY, CDR2 SYGVKD. With 0 bases removed from V and 2 bases from J, the gap between germline ends came to 16 bases. The CDR3 sequence is 17 residues long. This clone has just a few counts. The repertoire was sequenced with immunoSEQ multiplex PCR; TCRdb's copy has only in-frame clones and lacks some. The data hold about 170,000 clones, with around nine tenths observed a single time. The receptor comes from an adult who received the AZD1222 COVID-19 vaccine. This specimen was peripheral blood, taken 28 days after the second AZD1222 dose. The rearrangement links TRBV10-3 to TRBJ1-1; unclear D gene. This chain's CDR3 is CAISESSSSKPNTEAFF. As DNA, the CDR3 is TGTGCCATCAGTGAGTCGTCCAGTAGTAAACCCAACACTGAAGCTTTCTTT.